Presented here are 17 T cell receptor beta chains from one specimen sequenced in a study of long-term antiretroviral therapy in people with HIV. At the survey level, the v3.0 immunoSEQ assay was run. Sequencing used immunoSEQ multiplex PCR; TCRdb keeps in-frame clones, though not all of them. Of about 16,000 clones detected, around four fifths appear once; the ten largest clones hold roughly 13%. The specimen comprised unsorted PBMCs, sampled 3.2 years after starting antiretroviral therapy. The receptors shown here come from a woman aged 35 to 49 with HIV.

The chain uses TRBV30 and TRBJ2-7, with D unclear. Germline V gene sequence: CDR1 GTSNPN, CDR2 SVGIG (reference sequence). The CDR3 is made up of 13 amino acids. V lost 1 base and J 5 bases, leaving 12 bases between the germline ends. CDR3 nucleotide sequence: TGTGCCTGGAGTGGTGGGAACACCGACGAGCAGTACTTC. It codes for CAWSGGNTDEQYF.

V is TRBV5-6 and J is TRBJ2-7; possible D gene TRBD1, 6 bases. With 1 base removed from V and 0 bases from J, the gap between germline ends came to 11 bases. Germline V gene lookup returns CDR1 SGHDT and CDR2 YYEEEE. The CDR3 consists of 15 residues. The CDR3, as DNA: TGTGCCAGCAGCTTGCTAGACAGGCTCTCCTACGAGCAGTACTTC. It codes for CASSLLDRLSYEQYF.

This sequence joins TRBV6-5 and TRBJ2-2; D perhaps matches TRBD2 (6 bases). Germline loops: CDR1 MNHEY, CDR2 SVGAGI. V lost 1 base to trimming and J lost 3 bases, with 12 bases between them. The CDR3 totals 16 residues. The CDR3 here is CASSYLWVADTGELFF. Here the CDR3 DNA reads TGTGCCAGCAGTTACTTATGGGTAGCGGACACCGGGGAGCTGTTTTTT.

This rearrangement joins TRBV5-4 to TRBJ1-2; TRBD1 is a possible D gene (6 bases). This CDR3 has 15 residues. Looked up from germline, CDR1 is SGHNT and CDR2 is YYREEE (reference sequence). Between the trimmed V and J ends, which lost 1 base and 0 bases, there was a span of 10 bases. CDR3 sequence reads: CASSLSRQANYGYTF. CDR3 DNA sequence: TGTGCCAGCAGCTTGTCGCGACAGGCTAACTATGGCTACACCTTC.

The chain has TRBV5-5 and TRBJ2-6; TRBD1 aligns across 9 bases. Germline V gene lookup returns CDR1 SGHKS and CDR2 YYEKEE (reference sequence). The CDR3 consists of 19 residues. The V gene end was trimmed by 4 bases and the J gene end by 4 bases; junction bases not matched to a gene: 15. Here the CDR3 DNA reads TGTGCCAGCAGCACCGGGACAGGGAACCCTTTAGGGGGGGCCAACGTCCTGACTTTC. Encoded protein: CASSTGTGNPLGGANVLTF.

The chain has TRBV18 and TRBJ2-1; 8 bases agree with TRBD2. Trimming removed 6 bases from V and 0 bases from J; junction bases left unmatched: 13. Germline-derived CDR1 and CDR2 are KGHSH and LQKENI. The CDR3 is 18 residues long. As DNA, the CDR3 is TGTGCCAGCTCCCTCATCGCTAGCGGGTTTAGCTCCTACAATGAGCAGTTCTTC. Its translation: CASSLIASGFSSYNEQFF. Supplemented by reference TRBV18 and TRBJ2-1, the full variable domain reads NAGVMQNPRHLVRRRGQEARLRCSPMKGHSHVYWYRQLPEEGLKFMVYLQKENIIDESGMPKERFSAEFPKEGPSILRIQQVVRGDSAAYFCASSLIASGFSSYNEQFFGPGTRLTVL.

Worth noting for this clone: The sample contains more than one DNA sequence encoding this CDR3. V is TRBV6-6 and J is TRBJ2-7; 9 positions agree with TRBD1. V trimming: 5 bases; J trimming: 4 bases; junction bases outside the gene matches: 3. Germline values: CDR1 MNHNY, CDR2 SVGAGI (reference sequence). This CDR3 is 13 amino acids long. CDR3 coding DNA: TGTGCCAGCAGTAACGGACAGGGGTACGAGCAGTACTTC. It codes for CASSNGQGYEQYF.

This clone was seen once. The chain combines TRBV5-4 with TRBJ1-1, with TRBD1 as a possible D gene (6 bases). This CDR3 is built from 15 residues. V lost 4 bases and J lost 9, with 22 bases in between. The germline CDR1 and CDR2 sequences are SGHNT and YYREEE (reference sequence). Here the CDR3 DNA reads TGTGCCAGCAGCAGTACTCAGGGGCTGTTGACTAAAGCTTTCTTT. Protein: CASSSTQGLLTKAFF.

This clone was detected a few times. The chain is built from TRBV27 and TRBJ1-2, with a tentative D call TRBD1 (5 bases). In germline, CDR1 is MNHEY, CDR2 SMNVEV (reference sequence). CDR3 size: 16 residues. V dropped 2 bases and J dropped 0 bases, with 13 bases sitting between them. The DNA for the CDR3 is TGTGCCAGCAGTTTACGGTGGGGCGGCCCTAACTATGGCTACACCTTC. Its translation: CASSLRWGGPNYGYTF.

The chain recombines TRBV25-1 with TRBJ2-1; the match to TRBD2 covers 7 bases. Trimming cost V 8 bases and J 2 bases; bases outside gene matches: 6. Germline V gene sequence: CDR1 MGHDK, CDR2 SYGVNS. The CDR3 sequence is 14 residues long. DNA for the CDR3: TGTGCCAGCCGTGGGGACTACCCCTACAATGAGCAGTTCTTC. It translates to CASRGDYPYNEQFF.

The V call is TRBV18, the J call TRBJ1-2; D is ambiguous. The V end was cut by 6 bases, the J end by 7 bases, with 12 bases between. The CDR3 has 12 residues. In germline, CDR1 is KGHSH, CDR2 LQKENI. The CDR3 here is CASSRYGSGYTF. In nucleotides, the CDR3 is TGTGCCAGCTCGCGTTACGGTTCTGGCTACACCTTC.

The V gene is TRBV5-1, the J gene TRBJ2-1; TRBD2 agrees at 8 bases. The CDR3 runs 14 residues. V shed 3 bases, J shed 7 bases, and the junction held 6 bases outside the gene matches. Germline lookup yields CDR1 SGHRS and CDR2 YFSETQ. CDR3 protein: CASSSGGALNEQFF. The CDR3 nucleotides are TGCGCCAGCAGCTCCGGGGGGGCCTTGAATGAGCAGTTCTTC.

The CDR3 DNA reads as TGTGCCAGCAGCTTGCCCGGGACAGGGGTTGAAGCTTTCTTT. Its translation: CASSLPGTGVEAFF. The chain links TRBV5-4 to TRBJ1-1, with TRBD1 matching 10 bases. With 1 base clipped from V and 7 bases from J, the junction kept 4 bases outside the gene matches. Germline CDR1 SGHNT, CDR2 YYREEE (reference sequence). The CDR3 sequence is 14 residues long.

V is TRBV10-3 and J is TRBJ1-2; no reliable D call. V was shortened by 5 bases and J by 5 bases, with 12 bases between the two germline ends. CDR1 ENHRY and CDR2 SYGVKD come from the germline V gene. This CDR3 is 13 amino acids long. CDR3 region: CAISPGETYGYTF. The CDR3 coding sequence is TGTGCCATCAGTCCGGGAGAAACGTATGGCTACACCTTC.

The V gene is TRBV6-5, the J gene TRBJ2-1; D possibly uses TRBD1 or TRBD2 (6 bases each). The germline V gene has CDR1 MNHEY and CDR2 SVGAGI. This CDR3 has 16 residues. Trimming removed 2 bases from V and 4 bases from J, with 15 bases in between. CDR3 amino acids: CASSYPGHGGYNEQFF. The CDR3 DNA is TGTGCCAGCAGTTACCCGGGACACGGGGGATACAATGAGCAGTTCTTC.

V usage is TRBV14 and J usage is TRBJ2-7; no clear D. The CDR3 contains 13 residues. Trimming pared 6 bases from V and 3 bases from J, leaving 12 bases between. Germline lookup yields CDR1 SGHDN and CDR2 FVKESK. This chain's CDR3 is CASSRLADYEQYF. The CDR3 nucleotides read TGTGCCAGCAGTCGCTTGGCGGACTACGAGCAGTACTTC.

The gene calls are TRBV5-5 and TRBJ2-2; D might be TRBD2 (5 bases). This CDR3 has 16 amino acids. Germline V lookup: CDR1 SGHKS, CDR2 YYEKEE (reference sequence). V dropped 2 bases and J dropped 1 base, with 12 bases sitting between them. The CDR3 DNA follows: TGTGCCAGCAGCTTCGAGGGCGGAGTGAACACCGGGGAGCTGTTTTTT. Translating it yields CASSFEGGVNTGELFF.